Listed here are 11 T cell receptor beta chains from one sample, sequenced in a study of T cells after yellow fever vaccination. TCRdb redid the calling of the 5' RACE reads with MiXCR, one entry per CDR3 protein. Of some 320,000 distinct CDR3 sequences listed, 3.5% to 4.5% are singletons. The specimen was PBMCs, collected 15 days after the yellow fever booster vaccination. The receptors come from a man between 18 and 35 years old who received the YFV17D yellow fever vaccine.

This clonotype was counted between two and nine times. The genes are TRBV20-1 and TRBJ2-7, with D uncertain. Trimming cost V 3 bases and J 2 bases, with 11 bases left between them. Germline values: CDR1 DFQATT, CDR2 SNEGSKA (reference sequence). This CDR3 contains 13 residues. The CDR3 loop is CSARGPHTYEQYV. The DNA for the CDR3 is TGCAGTGCTAGGGGTCCCCATACCTACGAGCAGTACGTC.

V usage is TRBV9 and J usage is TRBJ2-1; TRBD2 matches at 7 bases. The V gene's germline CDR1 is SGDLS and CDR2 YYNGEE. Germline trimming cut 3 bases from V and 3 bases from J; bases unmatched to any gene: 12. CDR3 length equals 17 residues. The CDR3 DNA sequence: TGTGCCAGCAGCGCCCCGCGCCGGGGGGTGGACTACAATGAGCAGTTCTTC. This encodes CASSAPRRGVDYNEQFF.

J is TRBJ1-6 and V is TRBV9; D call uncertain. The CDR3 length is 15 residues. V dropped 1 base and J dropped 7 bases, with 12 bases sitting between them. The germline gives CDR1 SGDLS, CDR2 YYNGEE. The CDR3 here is CASSVTVAENSPLHF. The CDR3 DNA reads TGTGCCAGCAGCGTAACCGTAGCTGAGAATTCACCCCTCCACTTT.

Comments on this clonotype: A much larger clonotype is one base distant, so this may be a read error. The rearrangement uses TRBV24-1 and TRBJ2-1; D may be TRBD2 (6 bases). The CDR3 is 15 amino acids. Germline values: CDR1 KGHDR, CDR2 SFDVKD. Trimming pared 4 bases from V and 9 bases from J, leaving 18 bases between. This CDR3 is CATSESSVTLGEQFF. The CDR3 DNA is TGTGCCACCAGTGAATCTAGCGTAACACTCGGTGAGCAGTTCTTC.

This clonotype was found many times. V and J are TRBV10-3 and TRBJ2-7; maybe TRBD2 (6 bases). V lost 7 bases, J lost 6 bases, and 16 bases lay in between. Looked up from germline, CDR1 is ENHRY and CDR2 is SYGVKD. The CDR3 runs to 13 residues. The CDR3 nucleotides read TGTGCCATCAACCGACTAGGAATGTTCGAGCAGTACGTC. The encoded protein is CAINRLGMFEQYV.

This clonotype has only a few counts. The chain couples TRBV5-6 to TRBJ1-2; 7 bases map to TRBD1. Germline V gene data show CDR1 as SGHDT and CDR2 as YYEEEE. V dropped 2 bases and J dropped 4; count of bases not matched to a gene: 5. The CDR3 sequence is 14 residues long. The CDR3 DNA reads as TGTGCCAGCAGCTTTCGCCGGGACAGCTATGGCTACACCTTC. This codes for CASSFRRDSYGYTF.

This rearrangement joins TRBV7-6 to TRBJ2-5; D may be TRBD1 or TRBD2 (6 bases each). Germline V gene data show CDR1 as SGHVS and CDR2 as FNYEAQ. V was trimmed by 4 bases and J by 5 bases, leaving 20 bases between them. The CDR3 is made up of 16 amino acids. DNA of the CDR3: TGTGCCAGCAGCTCTTTACTGGGGGCTGGGAGGGAGACCCAGTACTTC. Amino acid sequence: CASSSLLGAGRETQYF.

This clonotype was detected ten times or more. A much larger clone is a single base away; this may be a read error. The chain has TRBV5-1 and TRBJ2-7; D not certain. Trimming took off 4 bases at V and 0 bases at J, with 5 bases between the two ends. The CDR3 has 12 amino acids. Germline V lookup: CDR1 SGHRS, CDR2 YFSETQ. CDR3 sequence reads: CASSVGSYEQYF. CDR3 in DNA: TGCGCCAGCAGCGTGGGCTCCTACGAGCAGTACTTC.

The CDR3 loop is CASSQTGSGDTQYF. For the CDR3, the DNA is TGCGCCAGCAGCCAAACAGGGTCCGGAGATACGCAGTATTTT. The rearrangement links TRBV4-1 to TRBJ2-3; D perhaps matches TRBD1 (6 bases). The germline CDR1 and CDR2 sequences are MGHRA and YSYEKL. This CDR3 has 14 amino acids. V lost 2 bases to trimming and J lost 5 bases, with 11 bases between them.

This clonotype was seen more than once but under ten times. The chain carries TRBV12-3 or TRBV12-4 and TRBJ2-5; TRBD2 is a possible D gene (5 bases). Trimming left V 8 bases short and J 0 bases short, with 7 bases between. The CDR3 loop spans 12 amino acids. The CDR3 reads CASRDHQETQYF. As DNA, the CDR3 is TGTGCCAGCCGGGATCACCAAGAGACCCAGTACTTC.

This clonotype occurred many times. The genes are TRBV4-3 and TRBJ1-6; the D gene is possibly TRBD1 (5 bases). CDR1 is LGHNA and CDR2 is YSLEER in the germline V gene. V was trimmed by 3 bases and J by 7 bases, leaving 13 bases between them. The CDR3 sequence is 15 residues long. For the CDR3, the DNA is TGCGCCAGCAGCCAGGGGACGGATCGGAATTCACCCCTCCACTTT. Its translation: CASSQGTDRNSPLHF.